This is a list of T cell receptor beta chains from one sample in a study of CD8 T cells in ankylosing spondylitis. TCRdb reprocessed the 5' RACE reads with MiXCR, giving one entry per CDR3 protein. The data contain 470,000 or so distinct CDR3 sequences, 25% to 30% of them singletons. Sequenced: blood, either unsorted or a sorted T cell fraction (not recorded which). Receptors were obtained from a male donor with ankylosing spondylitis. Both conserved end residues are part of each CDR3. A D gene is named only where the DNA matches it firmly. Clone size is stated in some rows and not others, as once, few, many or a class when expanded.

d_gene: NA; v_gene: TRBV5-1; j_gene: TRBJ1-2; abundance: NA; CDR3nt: TGCGCCAGCAGTTCCGACAGCCACTATGGCTACACCTTC; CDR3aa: CASSSDSHYGYTF
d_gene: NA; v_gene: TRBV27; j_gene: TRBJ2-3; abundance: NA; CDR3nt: TGTGCCAGCAAAAAAGCGCTAAGCACAGATACGCAGTATTTT; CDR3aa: CASKKALSTDTQYF
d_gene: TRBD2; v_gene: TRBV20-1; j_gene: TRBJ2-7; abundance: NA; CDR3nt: TGCAGCGGACTAGTTGGTGGCGAGCAGTACTTC; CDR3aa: CSGLVGGEQYF
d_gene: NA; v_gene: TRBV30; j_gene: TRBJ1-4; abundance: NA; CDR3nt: TGTGCCTGGAGTGTGGGCGAAAAACTGTTTTTT; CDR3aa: CAWSVGEKLFF
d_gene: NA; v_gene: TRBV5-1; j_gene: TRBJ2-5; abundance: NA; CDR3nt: TGCGCCAGCAGGGGGTCGGCAGGGACTTCAGAGACCCAGTACTTC; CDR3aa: CASRGSAGTSETQYF
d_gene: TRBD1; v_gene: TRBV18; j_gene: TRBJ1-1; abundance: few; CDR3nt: TGTGCCAGCTCACCATTTGGACAGGGGAACACTGAAGCTTTCTTT; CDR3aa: CASSPFGQGNTEAFF
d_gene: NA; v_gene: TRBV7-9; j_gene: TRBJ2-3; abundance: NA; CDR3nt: TGTGCCAGCAGCTTAGATGGAGCGAGGAATGGCGATACGCAGTATTTT; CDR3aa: CASSLDGARNGDTQYF
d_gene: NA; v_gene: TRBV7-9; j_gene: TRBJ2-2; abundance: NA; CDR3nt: TGTGCCAGCAGCGGTCCGGGAAAGGAGCTGTTTTTT; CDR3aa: CASSGPGKELFF
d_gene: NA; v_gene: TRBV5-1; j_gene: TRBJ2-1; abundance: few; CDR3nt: TGCGCCAGCAGCTTGTTCGAACTAGCTACCTACAATGAGCAGTTCTTC; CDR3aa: CASSLFELATYNEQFF
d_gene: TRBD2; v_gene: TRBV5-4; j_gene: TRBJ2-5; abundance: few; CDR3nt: TGTGCCAGCAGCCGCGGGGGTGGGGGAGAGACCCAGTACTTC; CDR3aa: CASSRGGGGETQYF
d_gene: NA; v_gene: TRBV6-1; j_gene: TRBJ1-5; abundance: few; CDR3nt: TGTGCCAGCAGCGAATGGGGGTCTAATCAGCCCCAGCATTTT; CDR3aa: CASSEWGSNQPQHF
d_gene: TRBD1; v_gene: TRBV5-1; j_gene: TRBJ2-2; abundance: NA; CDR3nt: TGCGCCAGCAGCTTGGATTCTAGGGGGCGCAGCACCGGGGAGCTGTTTTTT; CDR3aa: CASSLDSRGRSTGELFF